Below, one T cell receptor (beta chain) is given with its context. This record comes from a study of blood T cell repertoires in COVID-19. Germline CDR1 and CDR2: MNHNY and SVGAGI (reference sequence). V gave up 4 bases and J gave up 8 bases, with 2 bases separating them. The CDR3 runs to 9 residues. The authors' processing: Cell counts per sample came from amplifying reference gene primers. Profiling relied on immunoSEQ multiplex PCR, and the TCRdb table lists in-frame clones only, not all of them. D and trimming were read from the DNA, whereas the V and J calls and clone size are those reported in that table. The sample lists about 160,000 clones, 85% to 90% occurring once.

The sequenced sample consisted of PBMCs or T cells enriched from blood (not recorded which). This chain connects TRBV6-6 to TRBJ1-1; D is ambiguous. This receptor was taken from a woman in her fifties or sixties who had recovered from COVID-19. For the CDR3, the DNA is TGTGCCAGCAGTTCAGAAGCTTTCTTT. This sequence encodes CASSSEAFF.